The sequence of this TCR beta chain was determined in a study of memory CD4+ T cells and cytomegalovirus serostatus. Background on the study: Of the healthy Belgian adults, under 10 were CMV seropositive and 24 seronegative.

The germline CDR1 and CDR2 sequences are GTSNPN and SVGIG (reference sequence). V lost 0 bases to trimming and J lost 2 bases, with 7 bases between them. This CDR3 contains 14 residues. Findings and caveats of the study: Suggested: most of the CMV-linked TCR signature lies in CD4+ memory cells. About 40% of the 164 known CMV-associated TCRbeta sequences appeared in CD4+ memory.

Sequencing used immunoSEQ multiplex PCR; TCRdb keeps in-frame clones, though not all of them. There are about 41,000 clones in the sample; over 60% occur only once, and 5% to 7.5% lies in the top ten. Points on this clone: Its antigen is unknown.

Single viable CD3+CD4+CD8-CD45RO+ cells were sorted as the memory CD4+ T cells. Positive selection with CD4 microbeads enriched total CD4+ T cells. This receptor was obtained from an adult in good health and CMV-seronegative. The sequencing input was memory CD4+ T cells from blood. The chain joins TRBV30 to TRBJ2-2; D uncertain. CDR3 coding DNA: TGTGCCTGGAGTGTAATACTTAACACCGGGGAGCTGTTTTTT. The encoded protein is CAWSVILNTGELFF.